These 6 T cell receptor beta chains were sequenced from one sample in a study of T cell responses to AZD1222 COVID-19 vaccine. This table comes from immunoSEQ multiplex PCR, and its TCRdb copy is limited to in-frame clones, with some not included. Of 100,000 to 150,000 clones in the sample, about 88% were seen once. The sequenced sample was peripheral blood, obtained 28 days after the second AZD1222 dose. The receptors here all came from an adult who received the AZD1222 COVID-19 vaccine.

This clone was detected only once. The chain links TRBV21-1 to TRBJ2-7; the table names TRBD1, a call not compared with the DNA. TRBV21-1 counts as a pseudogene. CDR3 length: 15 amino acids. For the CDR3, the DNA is TGTGCCAGCAGCTCTGTATCAGGGGTATCCGACGAGCAGTACTTC. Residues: CASSSVSGVSDEQYF.

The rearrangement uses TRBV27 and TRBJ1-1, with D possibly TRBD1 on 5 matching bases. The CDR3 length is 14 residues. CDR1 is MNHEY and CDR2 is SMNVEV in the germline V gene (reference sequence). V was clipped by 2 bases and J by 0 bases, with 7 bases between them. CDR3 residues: CASSLQGLNTEAFF. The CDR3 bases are TGTGCCAGCAGTTTACAGGGTTTGAACACTGAAGCTTTCTTT.

The CDR3, as DNA: TGTGCCAGCAGTCCGGGACCTGCAGATACGCAGTATTTT. Translating gives CASSPGPADTQYF. V gene TRBV12-3 or TRBV12-4 combines with J gene TRBJ2-3; D is perhaps TRBD1 or TRBD2 (5 bases each). Trimming took 5 bases from V and 4 from J, leaving 10 bases between them. This CDR3 is 13 amino acids long.

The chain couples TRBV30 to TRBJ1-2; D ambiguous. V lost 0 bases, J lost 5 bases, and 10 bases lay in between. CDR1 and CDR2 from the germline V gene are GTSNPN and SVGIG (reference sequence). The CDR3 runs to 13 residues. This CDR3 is CAWSVNSKYGYTF. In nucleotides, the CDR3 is TGTGCCTGGAGTGTGAACAGCAAATATGGCTACACCTTC.

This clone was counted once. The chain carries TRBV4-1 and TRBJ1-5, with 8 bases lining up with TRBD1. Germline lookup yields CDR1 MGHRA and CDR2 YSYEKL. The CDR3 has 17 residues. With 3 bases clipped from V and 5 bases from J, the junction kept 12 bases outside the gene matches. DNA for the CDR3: TGCGCCAGCAGCCACGGACAGGGTTTTCTCAGTTATCAGCCCCAGCATTTT. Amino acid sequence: CASSHGQGFLSYQPQHF.

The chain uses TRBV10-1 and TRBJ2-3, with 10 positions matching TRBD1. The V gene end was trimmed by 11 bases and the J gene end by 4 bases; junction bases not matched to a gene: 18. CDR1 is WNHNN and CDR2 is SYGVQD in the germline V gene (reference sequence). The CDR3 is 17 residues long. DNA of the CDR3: TGCGCCCCACCGGACAGGGGGAGCATGGGTCCCGCAGATACGCAGTATTTT. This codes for CAPPDRGSMGPADTQYF.